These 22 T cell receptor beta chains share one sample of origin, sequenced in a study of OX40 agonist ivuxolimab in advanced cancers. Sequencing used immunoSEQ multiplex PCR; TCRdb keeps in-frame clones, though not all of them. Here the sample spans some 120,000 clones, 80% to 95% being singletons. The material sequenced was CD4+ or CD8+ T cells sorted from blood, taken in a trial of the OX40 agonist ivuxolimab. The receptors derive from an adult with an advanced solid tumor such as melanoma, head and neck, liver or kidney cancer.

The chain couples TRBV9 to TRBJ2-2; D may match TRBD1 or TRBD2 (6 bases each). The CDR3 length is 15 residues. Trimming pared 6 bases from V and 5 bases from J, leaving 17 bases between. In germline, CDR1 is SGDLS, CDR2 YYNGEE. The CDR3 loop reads CASTRGLEETGELFF. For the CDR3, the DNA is TGTGCCAGCACCCGGGGGCTAGAGGAGACCGGGGAGCTGTTTTTT.

The CDR3 DNA follows: TGTGCCAGCAGCCCGGGACTGGGTTCGGCGTACAATGAGCAGTTCTTC. Its translation: CASSPGLGSAYNEQFF. J is TRBJ2-1 and V is TRBV7-3; D perhaps matches TRBD2 (6 bases). The CDR3 sequence is 16 residues long. In germline, CDR1 is SGHTA, CDR2 FQGTGA. Trimming shortened V by 5 bases and J by 4 bases, and 18 bases separated the two germline ends.

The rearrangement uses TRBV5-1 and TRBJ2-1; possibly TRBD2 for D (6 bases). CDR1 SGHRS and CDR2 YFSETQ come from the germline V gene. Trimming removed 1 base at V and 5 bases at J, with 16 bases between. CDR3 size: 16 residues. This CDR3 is CASSLIPSGADNEQFF. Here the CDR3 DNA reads TGCGCCAGCAGCTTGATCCCCTCGGGAGCCGACAATGAGCAGTTCTTC.

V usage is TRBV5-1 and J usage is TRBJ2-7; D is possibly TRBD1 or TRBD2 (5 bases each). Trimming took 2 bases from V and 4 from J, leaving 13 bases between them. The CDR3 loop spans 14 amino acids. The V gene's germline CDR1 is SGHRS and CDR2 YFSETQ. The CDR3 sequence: CASSLGTQRYEQYF. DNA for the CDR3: TGCGCCAGCAGCTTAGGGACCCAGAGGTACGAGCAGTACTTC.

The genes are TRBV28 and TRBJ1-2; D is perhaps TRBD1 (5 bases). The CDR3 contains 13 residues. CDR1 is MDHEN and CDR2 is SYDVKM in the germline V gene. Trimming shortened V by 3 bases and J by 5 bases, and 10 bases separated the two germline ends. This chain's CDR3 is CASSFGAVYGYTF. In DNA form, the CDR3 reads TGTGCCAGCAGTTTCGGGGCAGTATATGGCTACACCTTC.

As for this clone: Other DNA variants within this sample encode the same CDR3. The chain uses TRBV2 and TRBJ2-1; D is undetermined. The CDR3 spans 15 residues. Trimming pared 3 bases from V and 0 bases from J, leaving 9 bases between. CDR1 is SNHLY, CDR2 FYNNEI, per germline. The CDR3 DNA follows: TGTGCCAGCAGTGAGGATAGGAGCTCCTACAATGAGCAGTTCTTC. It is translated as CASSEDRSSYNEQFF. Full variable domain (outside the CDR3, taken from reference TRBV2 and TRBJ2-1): EPEVTQTPSHQVTQMGQEVILRCVPISNHLYFYWYRQILGQKVEFLVSFYNNEISEKSEIFDDQFSVERPDGSNFTLKIRSTKLEDSAMYFCASSEDRSSYNEQFFGPGTRLTVL.

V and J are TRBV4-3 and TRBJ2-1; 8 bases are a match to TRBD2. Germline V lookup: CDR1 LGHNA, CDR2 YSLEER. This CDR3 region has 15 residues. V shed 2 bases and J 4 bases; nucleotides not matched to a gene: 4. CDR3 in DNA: TGCGCCAGCAGCCAAAGCGGGAGCAAGTACAATGAGCAGTTCTTC. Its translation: CASSQSGSKYNEQFF.

The CDR3 DNA follows: TGTGCCAGCAGTTTATCCCAAAAAACTGAAGCTTTCTTT. Its translation is CASSLSQKTEAFF. V usage is TRBV28 and J usage is TRBJ1-1; D remains unclear. Germline V gene sequence: CDR1 MDHEN, CDR2 SYDVKM. This CDR3 has 13 residues. V was cut by 1 base and J by 5 bases, with 8 bases left in between.

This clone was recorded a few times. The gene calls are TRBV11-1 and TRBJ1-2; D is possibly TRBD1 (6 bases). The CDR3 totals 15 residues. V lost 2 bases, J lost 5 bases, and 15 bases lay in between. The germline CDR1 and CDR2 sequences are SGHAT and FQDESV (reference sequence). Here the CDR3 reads CASSLSAGTQYGYTF. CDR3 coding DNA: TGTGCCAGCAGCTTATCCGCCGGGACACAGTATGGCTACACCTTC.

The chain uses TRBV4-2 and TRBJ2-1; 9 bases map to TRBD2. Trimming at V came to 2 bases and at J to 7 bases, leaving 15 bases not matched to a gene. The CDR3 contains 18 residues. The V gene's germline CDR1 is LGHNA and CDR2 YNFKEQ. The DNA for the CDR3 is TGTGCCAGCAGCCAAAACGCCAATTTAGCGGGAGCGGGAAATGAGCAGTTCTTC. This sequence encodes CASSQNANLAGAGNEQFF.

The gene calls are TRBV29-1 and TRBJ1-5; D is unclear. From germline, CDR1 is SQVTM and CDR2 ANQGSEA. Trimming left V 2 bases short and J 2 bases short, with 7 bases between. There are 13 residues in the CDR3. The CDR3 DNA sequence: TGCAGCGTTGAAAGCCAGGGCAATCAGCCCCAGCATTTT. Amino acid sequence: CSVESQGNQPQHF.

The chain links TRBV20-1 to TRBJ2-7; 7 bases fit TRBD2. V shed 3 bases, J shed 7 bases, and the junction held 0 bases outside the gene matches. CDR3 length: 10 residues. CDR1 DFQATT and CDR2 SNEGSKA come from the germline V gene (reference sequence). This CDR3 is CSARREEQYF. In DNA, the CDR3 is TGCAGTGCTAGGCGGGAGGAGCAGTACTTC.

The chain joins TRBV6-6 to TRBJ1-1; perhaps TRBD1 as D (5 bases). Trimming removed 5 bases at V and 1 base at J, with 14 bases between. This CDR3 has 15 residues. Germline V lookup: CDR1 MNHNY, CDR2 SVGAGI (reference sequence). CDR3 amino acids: CASSRGGWENTEAFF. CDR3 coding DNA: TGTGCCAGCAGTCGGGGGGGGTGGGAGAACACTGAAGCTTTCTTT.

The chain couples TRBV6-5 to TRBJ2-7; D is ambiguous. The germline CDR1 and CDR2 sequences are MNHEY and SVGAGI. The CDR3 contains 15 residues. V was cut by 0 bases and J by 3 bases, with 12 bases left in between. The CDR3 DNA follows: TGTGCCAGCAGTTACTCAAACACACCTCTCTACGAGCAGTACTTC. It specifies CASSYSNTPLYEQYF.

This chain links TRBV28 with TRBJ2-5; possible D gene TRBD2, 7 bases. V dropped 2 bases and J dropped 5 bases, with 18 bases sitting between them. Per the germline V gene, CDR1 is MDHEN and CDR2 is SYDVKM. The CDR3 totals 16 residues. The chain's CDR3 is CASSLRGAGSEETQYF. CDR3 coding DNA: TGTGCCAGCAGTTTACGGGGGGCAGGGTCTGAGGAGACCCAGTACTTC.

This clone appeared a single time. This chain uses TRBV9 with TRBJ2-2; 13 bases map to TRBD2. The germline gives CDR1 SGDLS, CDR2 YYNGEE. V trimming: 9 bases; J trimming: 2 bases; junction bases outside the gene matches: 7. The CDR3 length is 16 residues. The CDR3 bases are TGTGCCACCTCCGGGACTAGCGGGATCAACACCGGGGAGCTGTTTTTT. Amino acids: CATSGTSGINTGELFF.

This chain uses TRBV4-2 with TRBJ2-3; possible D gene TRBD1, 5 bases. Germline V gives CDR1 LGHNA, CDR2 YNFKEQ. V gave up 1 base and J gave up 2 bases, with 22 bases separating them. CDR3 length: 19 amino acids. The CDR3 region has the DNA TGTGCCAGCAGCCAAGCCTCAGCTAGAGTAGGTGGACACACAGATACGCAGTATTTT. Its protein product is CASSQASARVGGHTDTQYF.

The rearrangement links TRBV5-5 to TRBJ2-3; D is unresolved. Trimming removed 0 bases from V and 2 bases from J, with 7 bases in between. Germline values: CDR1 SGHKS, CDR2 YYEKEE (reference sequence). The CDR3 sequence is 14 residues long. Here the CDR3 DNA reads TGTGCCAGCAGCTTGGGGCAGACCACAGATACGCAGTATTTT. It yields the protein CASSLGQTTDTQYF.

This CDR3 reads CASSQDSQETQYF. The CDR3 bases are TGTGCCAGCAGCCAGGACAGCCAAGAGACCCAGTACTTC. This chain joins TRBV13 and TRBJ2-5; maybe TRBD1 (6 bases). V shed 5 bases and J shed 1 base, with 8 bases lying between them. Germline CDR1 reads PRHDT; CDR2 reads FYEKMQ (reference sequence). CDR3 length: 13 residues.

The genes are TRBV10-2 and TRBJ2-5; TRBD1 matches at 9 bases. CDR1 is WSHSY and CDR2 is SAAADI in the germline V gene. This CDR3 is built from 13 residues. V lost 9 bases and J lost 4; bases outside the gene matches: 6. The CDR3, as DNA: TGCGCCAGTTCCGGGACAGGGAGAGAGACCCAGTACTTC. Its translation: CASSGTGRETQYF.

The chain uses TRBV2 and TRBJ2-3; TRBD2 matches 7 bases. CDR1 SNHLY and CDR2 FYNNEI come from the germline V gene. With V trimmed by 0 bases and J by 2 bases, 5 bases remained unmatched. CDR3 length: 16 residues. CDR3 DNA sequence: TGTGCCAGCAGTGAAGCCACTAGCGTATACACAGATACGCAGTATTTT. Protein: CASSEATSVYTDTQYF.

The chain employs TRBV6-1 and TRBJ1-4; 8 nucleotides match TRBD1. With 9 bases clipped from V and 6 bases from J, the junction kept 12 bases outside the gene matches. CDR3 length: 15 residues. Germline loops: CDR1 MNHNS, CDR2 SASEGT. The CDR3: CASDPRGRRDEKLFF. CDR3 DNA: TGTGCCAGTGATCCCAGGGGGCGGAGAGATGAAAAACTGTTTTTT.